This TCR beta chain was recorded in a study of response to subunit inactivated influenza vaccine. Study findings and constraints: Authors suggested few new T cells are recruited by each seasonal influenza vaccination.

Details on this clonotype: Its target is unknown.

TCRdb recomputed calls from the RT-PCR reads with MiXCR, one row per CDR3 protein. This sample yields around 540,000 distinct CDR3 sequences, of which roughly 10% are seen a single time; more than 8.5% belongs to the top ten. The receptor's source is a man between 50 and 59 years old who received an inactivated influenza vaccine. Sequenced material: PBMCs from blood, taken on the day of vaccination.

CDR3: CAWSTQGYEQYF. The CDR3 DNA follows: TGTGCCTGGAGTACTCAGGGGTACGAGCAGTACTTC. The V gene is TRBV30, the J gene TRBJ2-7, with a weak D call TRBD1 (6 bases). V dropped 2 bases and J dropped 4 bases, with 9 bases sitting between them. The germline V gene has CDR1 GTSNPN and CDR2 SVGIG (reference sequence). The CDR3 has 12 residues.